These 24 T cell receptor beta chains were sequenced from one sample in a study of T cell changes during pregnancy in multiple sclerosis. Libraries were prepared by immunoSEQ multiplex PCR; TCRdb keeps only in-frame clonotypes and omits some of them. Of about 92,000 clones in the sample, 80% to 95% were seen once. The sample in question was peripheral blood, obtained in the first trimester of pregnancy. These TCRs come from a female donor with multiple sclerosis, enrolled in a pregnancy study.

This chain joins TRBV5-4 and TRBJ1-1; D possibly corresponds to TRBD1 (5 bases). The V end lost 4 bases, the J end lost 2 bases, and 15 bases lay between the germline ends. This CDR3 is 15 amino acids long. CDR1 is SGHNT and CDR2 is YYREEE in the germline V gene (reference sequence). The CDR3 here is CASSPRGTGNTEAFF. The CDR3 bases are TGTGCCAGCAGCCCTAGAGGAACAGGAAACACTGAAGCTTTCTTT.

The V call is TRBV5-1, the J call TRBJ2-5; maybe TRBD2 (6 bases). Trimming removed 3 bases at V and 4 bases at J, with 13 bases between. CDR3 length: 14 amino acids. CDR1 and CDR2 from the germline V gene are SGHRS and YFSETQ. Here the CDR3 DNA reads TGCGCCAGCAGCTGGACCGGGGGAGGAGAGACCCAGTACTTC. It translates to CASSWTGGGETQYF. Using reference TRBV5-1 and TRBJ2-5 for the parts outside the CDR3, the full variable domain is KAGVTQTPRYLIKTRGQQVTLSCSPISGHRSVSWYQQTPGQGLQFLFEYFSETQRNKGNFPGRFSGRQFSNSRSEMNVSTLELGDSALYLCASSWTGGGETQYFGPGTRLLVL.

V is TRBV7-2 and J is TRBJ2-7, with 15 positions matching TRBD2. V lost 5 bases, J lost 4 bases, and 9 bases stayed unmatched. This CDR3 spans 17 amino acids. Germline lookup yields CDR1 SGHTA and CDR2 FQGNSA. In DNA, the CDR3 is TGTGCCAGCAGCAAGGGACTAGCGGGAGGAGGTGGTTACGAGCAGTACTTC. It yields the protein CASSKGLAGGGGYEQYF.

This clone was counted between two and nine times. The CDR3 loop is CASSRDSQRLFF. The CDR3 region has the DNA TGCGCCAGCAGTCGGGACAGCCAACGGCTGTTTTTT. The chain employs TRBV4-3 and TRBJ2-2; TRBD1 aligns across 7 bases. V dropped 6 bases and J dropped 13; count of bases not matched to a gene: 8. The CDR3 covers 12 residues. Germline V CDR1 and CDR2: LGHNA, YSLEER.

The V gene is TRBV6-5, the J gene TRBJ2-5, with 7 bases fitting TRBD1. Germline loops: CDR1 MNHEY, CDR2 SVGAGI. The CDR3 is 15 amino acids. With V trimmed by 6 bases and J by 1 base, 8 bases remained unmatched. CDR3 coding DNA: TGTGCCAGCAGAAAGCTCGGGACAGTCCAAGAGACCCAGTACTTC. Its protein product is CASRKLGTVQETQYF.

This clone was observed a single time. The V gene is TRBV6-5, the J gene TRBJ2-1, with 7 bases aligning to TRBD1. Looked up from germline, CDR1 is MNHEY and CDR2 is SVGAGI. Trimming took 3 bases from V and 7 from J; bases not matched to a gene: 9. The CDR3 extends over 15 amino acids. CDR3 residues: CASSYWAGGKNEQFF. The DNA of the CDR3 is TGTGCCAGCAGTTATTGGGCAGGGGGTAAGAATGAGCAGTTCTTC.

The gene calls are TRBV13 and TRBJ2-1; TRBD2 matches at 16 bases. Losses at the gene ends were 5 bases for V and 1 base for J; bases not matched to a gene: 11. The CDR3 totals 20 residues. Germline V gene lookup returns CDR1 PRHDT and CDR2 FYEKMQ (reference sequence). The CDR3 loop reads CASSPSRGLAGGVSYNEQFF. CDR3 nucleotides: TGTGCCAGCAGCCCCTCCCGGGGACTAGCGGGAGGGGTGTCCTACAATGAGCAGTTCTTC. The full variable domain, completed using reference TRBV13 and TRBJ2-1, is AAGVIQSPRHLIKEKRETATLKCYPIPRHDTVYWYQQGPGQDPQFLISFYEKMQSDKGSIPDRFSAQQFSDYHSELNMSSLELGDSALYFCASSPSRGLAGGVSYNEQFFGPGTRLTVL.

The CDR3 spells CASSPPSPKTQYF. The DNA of the CDR3 is TGTGCCAGCTCACCACCAAGTCCTAAGACCCAGTACTTC. The V and J genes are TRBV18 and TRBJ2-5, with unresolved D. V lost 0 bases, J lost 6 bases, and 8 bases lay in between. From germline, CDR1 is KGHSH and CDR2 LQKENI. CDR3 length: 13 residues.

The chain couples TRBV6-1 to TRBJ2-1, with D perhaps TRBD1 (5 bases). Trimming shortened V by 8 bases and J by 7 bases, and 15 bases separated the two germline ends. Germline loops: CDR1 MNHNS, CDR2 SASEGT. The CDR3 runs 13 residues. The CDR3 loop reads CASLTGLGNEQFF. DNA for the CDR3: TGTGCCAGCCTAACAGGCCTCGGGAATGAGCAGTTCTTC.

This chain uses TRBV7-9 with TRBJ2-5; TRBD1 agrees at 7 bases. Germline loops: CDR1 SEHNR, CDR2 FQNEAQ (reference sequence). Trimming took 7 bases from V and 5 from J; bases not matched to a gene: 16. This CDR3 spans 16 amino acids. The chain's CDR3 is CASTNPGGGGTETQYF. CDR3 in DNA: TGTGCCAGCACGAACCCAGGGGGTGGCGGTACTGAGACCCAGTACTTC.

This chain links TRBV15 with TRBJ2-7; 10 bases are a match to TRBD2. Germline V gene data show CDR1 as LNHNV and CDR2 as YYDKDF (reference sequence). CDR3 size: 21 residues. The ends lost 0 bases at V and 0 bases at J; junction bases unmatched: 17. The CDR3 DNA reads TGTGCCACCAGCAGAGATAAGGAGTCTAGCGGGAGAAAAAAAGTCTCCTACGAGCAGTACTTC. Protein: CATSRDKESSGRKKVSYEQYF.

V usage is TRBV15 and J usage is TRBJ1-5; D ambiguous. V was trimmed by 1 base and J by 1 base, leaving 8 bases between them. Germline CDR1 reads LNHNV; CDR2 reads YYDKDF (reference sequence). This CDR3 has 15 residues. As DNA, the CDR3 is TGTGCCACCAGCAGAGTCCCCGGGAGCAATCAGCCCCAGCATTTT. This encodes CATSRVPGSNQPQHF.

The rearrangement links TRBV5-1 to TRBJ2-5; 9 nucleotides agree with TRBD2. The CDR3 is 18 residues long. The germline CDR1 and CDR2 sequences are SGHRS and YFSETQ. Germline trimming cut 0 bases from V and 4 bases from J; bases unmatched to any gene: 13. The CDR3 nucleotides read TGCGCCAGCAGCTTGGGGGGGGTGACTAGCGGAGGCGGAGAGACCCAGTACTTC. It codes for CASSLGGVTSGGGETQYF. The whole variable domain, filled in from reference TRBV5-1 and TRBJ2-5, reads KAGVTQTPRYLIKTRGQQVTLSCSPISGHRSVSWYQQTPGQGLQFLFEYFSETQRNKGNFPGRFSGRQFSNSRSEMNVSTLELGDSALYLCASSLGGVTSGGGETQYFGPGTRLLVL.

The genes are TRBV27 and TRBJ1-1; TRBD1 aligns across 9 bases. V shed 4 bases, J shed 6 bases, and the junction held 24 bases outside the gene matches. CDR1 is MNHEY, CDR2 SMNVEV, per germline (reference sequence). The CDR3 is 20 residues long. The CDR3, as DNA: TGTGCCAGCAGTTCCATAGAGAAACCCGGGACAGGGACCAAATTAGCTGAAGCTTTCTTT. Translated: CASSSIEKPGTGTKLAEAFF.

The chain recombines TRBV5-1 with TRBJ2-2; TRBD2 matches at 7 bases. CDR1 and CDR2 from the germline V gene are SGHRS and YFSETQ. The CDR3 extends over 15 amino acids. J lost 7 bases, V lost 4 bases, and 10 bases had no gene match. The CDR3 DNA reads as TGCGCCAGCAGCCCCCGAGGCGGGGGTGGCGGGGAGCTGTTTTTT. Translation gives CASSPRGGGGGELFF.

The chain links TRBV2 to TRBJ1-1, with D possibly being TRBD1 (6 bases). Germline CDR1 reads SNHLY; CDR2 reads FYNNEI. Deletions cut 8 bases from V and 5 bases from J, with 6 bases between. The CDR3 is 10 residues long. The CDR3 reads CASQGTEAFF. The CDR3 DNA is TGTGCCAGCCAGGGGACTGAAGCTTTCTTT. The full variable domain, its missing parts supplied by reference TRBV2 and TRBJ1-1, is EPEVTQTPSHQVTQMGQEVILRCVPISNHLYFYWYRQILGQKVEFLVSFYNNEISEKSEIFDDQFSVERPDGSNFTLKIRSTKLEDSAMYFCASQGTEAFFGQGTRLTVV.

This clone occurred once. The genes are TRBV6-5 and TRBJ2-7; 7 bases map to TRBD1. The CDR3 sequence is 13 residues long. The ends lost 5 bases at V and 0 bases at J; junction bases unmatched: 1. Per germline, CDR1 MNHEY and CDR2 SVGAGI. The CDR3 protein is CASSTGASYEQYF. In DNA, the CDR3 is TGTGCCAGCAGTACAGGGGCCTCCTACGAGCAGTACTTC.

The chain combines TRBV6-1 with TRBJ2-3, with D possibly TRBD2 on 6 matching bases. Germline V gene lookup returns CDR1 MNHNS and CDR2 SASEGT. CDR3 length: 14 residues. Trimming pared 6 bases from V and 5 bases from J, leaving 15 bases between. CDR3 nucleotide sequence: TGTGCCAGCAGCCCAATTGGAGGGGTAGATACGCAGTATTTT. Its protein is CASSPIGGVDTQYF.

The gene calls are TRBV11-2 and TRBJ2-7; D perhaps matches TRBD1 (5 bases). Germline V gene data show CDR1 as SGHAT and CDR2 as FQNNGV. V was trimmed by 5 bases and J by 2 bases, leaving 19 bases between them. The length of the CDR3 is 16 residues. CDR3 loop: CASSLRTTGYPYEQYF. DNA for the CDR3: TGTGCCAGCAGCCTACGGACAACAGGTTACCCCTACGAGCAGTACTTC.

The V call is TRBV9, the J call TRBJ2-7, with TRBD2 matching 12 bases. Germline lookup yields CDR1 SGDLS and CDR2 YYNGEE. The CDR3 length is 14 residues. Unmatched junction bases numbered 5, after V lost 4 bases and J lost 6 bases. CDR3 bases: TGTGCCAGCAGCCCCCGGACTAGCGGGACCGAGCAGTACTTC. It specifies CASSPRTSGTEQYF.

In DNA form, the CDR3 reads TGTGCCAGCTCACCCCGGGACAGGGGTATCACCGGGGAGCTGTTTTTT. Its protein is CASSPRDRGITGELFF. This chain links TRBV18 with TRBJ2-2; 10 positions agree with TRBD1. The CDR3 spans 16 residues. The V segment lost 3 bases and the J segment 4 bases; nucleotides outside the gene matches: 5. Germline V lookup: CDR1 KGHSH, CDR2 LQKENI.

The J gene is TRBJ2-7, the V gene TRBV7-2, with D possibly being TRBD1 (6 bases). This CDR3 region has 12 residues. Trimming took off 3 bases at V and 7 bases at J, with 10 bases between the two ends. Germline loops: CDR1 SGHTA, CDR2 FQGNSA. This CDR3 is CASSFDRPEQYF. The CDR3 nucleotides are TGTGCCAGCAGCTTTGACAGGCCTGAGCAGTACTTC.

The CDR3: CASSRYDSSYEQYF. The CDR3 DNA sequence: TGTGCCAGCAGCCGCTACGATTCGTCCTACGAGCAGTACTTC. The chain carries TRBV6-1 and TRBJ2-7; no clear D gene. V lost 6 bases and J 1 base, leaving 13 bases between the germline ends. The CDR3 extends over 14 amino acids. Germline assignment: CDR1 MNHNS and CDR2 SASEGT.

The rearrangement joins TRBV5-1 to TRBJ2-3; 7 bases map to TRBD2. This CDR3 is built from 18 residues. The V segment lost 0 bases and the J segment 0 bases; nucleotides outside the gene matches: 10. The germline V gene encodes CDR1 SGHRS and CDR2 YFSETQ. The CDR3 DNA follows: TGCGCCAGCAGCTTGGCAACCCGGGCGGGAGCGAGCACAGATACGCAGTATTTT. Amino acid sequence: CASSLATRAGASTDTQYF.